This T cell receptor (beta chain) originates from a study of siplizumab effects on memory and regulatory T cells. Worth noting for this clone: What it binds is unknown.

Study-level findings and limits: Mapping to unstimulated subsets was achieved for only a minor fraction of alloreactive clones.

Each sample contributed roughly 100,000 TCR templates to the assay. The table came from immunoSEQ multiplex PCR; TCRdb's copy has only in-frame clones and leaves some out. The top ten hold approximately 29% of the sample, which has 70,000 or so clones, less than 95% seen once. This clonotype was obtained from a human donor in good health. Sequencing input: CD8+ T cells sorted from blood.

In DNA, the CDR3 is TGTGCCAGCAGCTTTGGGGGAGGGCCTCCCTACAATGAGCAGTTCTTC. This sequence encodes CASSFGGGPPYNEQFF. The chain carries TRBV7-9 and TRBJ2-1; 7 positions match TRBD2. Per germline, CDR1 SEHNR and CDR2 FQNEAQ (reference sequence). The V segment lost 3 bases and the J segment 2 bases; nucleotides outside the gene matches: 7. The CDR3 loop spans 16 amino acids.